This T cell receptor (beta chain) appears in the sequencing data of a study of blood T cell repertoires in COVID-19. The trim removed 10 bases at V and 9 bases at J, leaving 3 bases unmatched. This CDR3 comprises 12 residues. CDR1 LNHDA and CDR2 SQIVND come from the germline V gene (reference sequence). Data came from immunoSEQ multiplex PCR; TCRdb stores just in-frame clones and leaves some out. The sample comprises 200,000 to 300,000 clones, 91% of which are singletons, and approximately 2.5% rests with the top ten. The sequence was obtained from a person under 35 with COVID-19, enrolled during active disease. The chain has TRBV19 and TRBJ1-6; 10 nucleotides match TRBD1. Sequenced sample: peripheral blood. Written as DNA, the CDR3 is TGTGCCACCCGACAGGGGGCTTCACCCCTCCACTTT. Amino acids: CATRQGASPLHF. Together with reference TRBV19 and TRBJ1-6, the CDR3 gives the full variable domain: DGGITQSPKYLFRKEGQNVTLSCEQNLNHDAMYWYRQDPGQGLRLIYYSQIVNDFQKGDIAEGYSVSREKKESFPLTVTSAQKNPTAFYLCATRQGASPLHFGNGTRLTVT.